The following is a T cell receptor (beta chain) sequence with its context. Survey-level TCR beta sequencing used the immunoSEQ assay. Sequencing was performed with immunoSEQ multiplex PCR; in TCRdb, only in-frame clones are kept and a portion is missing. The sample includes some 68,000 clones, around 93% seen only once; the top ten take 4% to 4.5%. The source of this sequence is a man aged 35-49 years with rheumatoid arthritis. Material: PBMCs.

The CDR3 region has the DNA TGTGCCAGCAGGGAAGTTGGAGGTGCGAACACTGAAGCTTTCTTT. Protein: CASREVGGANTEAFF. The chain joins TRBV28 to TRBJ1-1; D not resolved. Germline values: CDR1 MDHEN, CDR2 SYDVKM. The CDR3 contains 15 residues. Between the trimmed V and J ends, which lost 6 bases and 1 base, there was a span of 15 bases.